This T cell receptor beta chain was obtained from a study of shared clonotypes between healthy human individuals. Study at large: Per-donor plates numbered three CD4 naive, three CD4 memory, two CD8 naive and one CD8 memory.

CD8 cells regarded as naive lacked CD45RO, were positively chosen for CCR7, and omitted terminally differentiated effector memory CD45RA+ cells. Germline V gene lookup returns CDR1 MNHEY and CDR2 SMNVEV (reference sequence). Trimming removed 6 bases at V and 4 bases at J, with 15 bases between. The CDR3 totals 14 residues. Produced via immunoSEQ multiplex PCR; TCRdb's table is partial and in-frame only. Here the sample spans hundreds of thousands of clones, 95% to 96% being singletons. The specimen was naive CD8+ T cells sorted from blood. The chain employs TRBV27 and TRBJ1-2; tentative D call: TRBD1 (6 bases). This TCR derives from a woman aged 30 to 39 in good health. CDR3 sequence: CASSPQDSVYGYTF. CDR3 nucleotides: TGTGCCAGCAGCCCGCAGGACAGTGTCTATGGCTACACCTTC.